The clone carrying this TCR beta chain has just a few counts. Its cognate antigen is unknown. The data originate from a study of T cells after yellow fever vaccination. TCRdb used MiXCR to reprocess the 5' RACE reads, holding one entry per CDR3 protein. The table records some 220,000 distinct CDR3 sequences, more than 3% of them present only once. Study conclusions and caveats: FACS-sorted repertoires could contain abundant clonotypes contaminating from the bulk population. Among all clonotypes, a small share was observed in both CD4 and CD8 compartments.

The CDR3 extends over 14 amino acids. Trimming took 2 bases from V and 7 from J; bases not matched to a gene: 5. The V gene's germline CDR1 is LGHNA and CDR2 YNFKEQ. V is TRBV4-2 and J is TRBJ2-7; 10 nucleotides agree with TRBD2. The sequencing used CD4+ T cells sorted from PBMCs, collected 10 days after the yellow fever booster vaccination. This receptor was taken from a man aged 18 to 29 who received the YFV17D yellow fever vaccine. The DNA for the CDR3 is TGTGCCAGCAGCCAAACGACTAGCGGGCGGGAGCAGTACTTC. Its translation: CASSQTTSGREQYF.